Each of the 5 T cell receptor beta chains below was sequenced from the same sample in a study of T cells expressing NK-cell markers. TCRdb re-analyzed the 5' RACE reads; it lists each CDR3 protein once, without DNA. The listing contains 400,000 to 450,000 distinct CDR3 sequences. Sequences were obtained from blood T cells: a sorted CD56 or NKG2C T cell subset, CD4+ or CD8+ T cells, or bulk PBMC T cells (not recorded which). These receptors all come from a woman between 18 and 70 years old in good health.

This CDR3 reads CASSQEGTAYNSPLHF. V is TRBV4-3 and J is TRBJ1-6; TCRdb's D call of TRBD1 is untestable without DNA. CDR1 LGHNA and CDR2 YSLEER come from the germline V gene. This CDR3 is built from 16 residues.

The chain joins TRBV19 to TRBJ2-3; checking the TCRdb D call of TRBD1 is not possible without DNA. The V gene's germline CDR1 is LNHDA and CDR2 SQIVND (reference sequence). The CDR3 is 13 residues long. CDR3 residues: CASSTPTVLTQYF.

The CDR3 spells CSARKQTNTGELFF. The chain links TRBV20-1 to TRBJ2-2. CDR1 and CDR2 (germline): DFQATT, SNEGSKA (reference sequence). This CDR3 has 14 amino acids.

This sequence joins TRBV6-2 or TRBV6-3 and TRBJ1-1; TCRdb reports TRBD1, a call that lacks DNA to check it against. Germline CDR1 and CDR2: MNHEY and SVGEGT. This CDR3 has 14 amino acids. The CDR3 here is CASSFTDGGTEAFF.

The gene calls are TRBV12-3 or TRBV12-4 and TRBJ2-2. The CDR3 runs to 13 residues. CDR3 sequence: CASSLGWDGELFF.